The next 11 T cell receptor beta chains were all read from a single sample in a study of Graves' ophthalmopathy and Graves' hyperthyroidism. Amplifying from RNA transcripts, the study obtained TCR beta CDR3 regions. In the first round, RT-PCR was carried out with HTBI primers, and a multiplex PCR formed the second round. TCRdb re-analysed the multiplex PCR reads in MiXCR, keeping a single row per CDR3 protein. Found here are almost 400,000 distinct CDR3 sequences, 15% to 20% of them singletons; the top ten hold roughly 1.6%. The sample was peripheral blood. These receptors were taken from a woman aged 18-29 years with Graves' ophthalmopathy.

This clonotype was found many times. The chain carries TRBV12-3 or TRBV12-4 and TRBJ2-7; D uncertain. This CDR3 spans 18 amino acids. V was pared by 3 bases and J by 9 bases, with 30 bases between. The CDR3 nucleotides are TGTGCCAGCAGTTTGAAACCCCCAGGATCAGTTCTCCCTCCTGGGCAGTACTTC. Its protein is CASSLKPPGSVLPPGQYF.

There are many counts of this clonotype. The chain combines TRBV2 with TRBJ1-1; TRBD1 matches 10 bases. In germline, CDR1 is SNHLY, CDR2 FYNNEI. V shed 6 bases, J shed 5 bases, and the junction held 3 bases outside the gene matches. The CDR3 spans 13 residues. The CDR3: CASRGGQGTEAFF. The DNA for the CDR3 is TGTGCCAGCAGGGGGGGACAGGGGACTGAAGCTTTCTTT.

In its sample, this clonotype was seen many times. The chain is built from TRBV11-2 and TRBJ1-2, with D uncertain. The CDR3 loop spans 14 amino acids. The germline V gene encodes CDR1 SGHAT and CDR2 FQNNGV. V was pared by 4 bases and J by 0 bases, with 9 bases between. The CDR3 here is CASSSGPANYGYTF. CDR3 in DNA: TGTGCCAGCAGCTCTGGCCCGGCTAACTATGGCTACACCTTC.

This clonotype was seen at least ten times. This sequence joins TRBV7-2 and TRBJ1-1; no clear D gene. The CDR3 spans 13 residues. CDR1 SGHTA and CDR2 FQGNSA come from the germline V gene. V lost 5 bases and J 1 base, leaving 8 bases between the germline ends. CDR3 DNA sequence: TGTGCCAGCAGCGAAGGCTGGAACACTGAAGCTTTCTTT. Translation: CASSEGWNTEAFF.

This clonotype appeared many times. V and J are TRBV11-2 and TRBJ2-5; D call uncertain. Germline V gene lookup returns CDR1 SGHAT and CDR2 FQNNGV. The CDR3 has 13 amino acids. With 8 bases removed from V and 4 bases from J, the gap between germline ends came to 14 bases. CDR3 nucleotides: TGTGCCAGCTCCCAGAGGCGGTTAGAGACCCAGTACTTC. It codes for CASSQRRLETQYF. Full variable domain (rest looked up from reference TRBV11-2 and TRBJ2-5): EAGVAQSPRYKIIEKRQSVAFWCNPISGHATLYWYQQILGQGPKLLIQFQNNGVVDDSQLPKDRFSAERLKGVDSTLKIQPAKLEDSAVYLCASSQRRLETQYFGPGTRLLVL.

This clonotype was detected ten times or more. This chain links TRBV6-5 with TRBJ2-2; D not resolved. V shed 1 base and J shed 6 bases, with 9 bases lying between them. Per germline, CDR1 MNHEY and CDR2 SVGAGI. The CDR3 extends over 14 amino acids. In DNA form, the CDR3 reads TGTGCCAGCAGTTACTTTCCAGCAGCCGGGGAGCTGTTTTTT. Its protein product is CASSYFPAAGELFF.

The table lists this clonotype with many counts. This chain joins TRBV20-1 and TRBJ2-7; perhaps TRBD1 as D (5 bases). The germline V gene encodes CDR1 DFQATT and CDR2 SNEGSKA (reference sequence). V was shortened by 0 bases and J by 1 base, with 7 bases between the two germline ends. The length of the CDR3 is 13 residues. The CDR3 nucleotides are TGCAGTGCTAGAGATAAGGGGTCCTACGAGCAGTACTTC. Its protein is CSARDKGSYEQYF.

In this sample, this clonotype turned up many times. This CDR3 reads CASSYSGTLLYEQYF. The CDR3 bases are TGTGCCAGCAGTTACTCCGGGACACTACTCTACGAGCAGTACTTC. The chain uses TRBV6-2 or TRBV6-3 and TRBJ2-7, with D perhaps TRBD1 (6 bases). Trimming removed 0 bases at V and 3 bases at J, with 12 bases between. Germline values: CDR1 MNHEY, CDR2 SVGEGT. The CDR3 sequence is 15 residues long.

This clonotype was observed many times. The chain couples TRBV19 to TRBJ1-1; 11 positions match TRBD1. V lost 5 bases to trimming and J lost 4 bases; unmatched junction nucleotides: 6. The CDR3 length is 15 residues. Germline values: CDR1 LNHDA, CDR2 SQIVND (reference sequence). The CDR3 loop reads CASSPSGTGGTEAFF. The CDR3 DNA reads TGTGCCAGTAGTCCCTCCGGGACAGGGGGCACTGAAGCTTTCTTT.

This clonotype was observed at least ten times. V and J are TRBV18 and TRBJ2-5; D remains ambiguous. The length of the CDR3 is 13 residues. V was trimmed by 3 bases and J by 4 bases, leaving 9 bases between them. Germline V lookup: CDR1 KGHSH, CDR2 LQKENI. The DNA for the CDR3 is TGTGCCAGCTCACCGCTGGCTGGAGAGACCCAGTACTTC. It yields the protein CASSPLAGETQYF.

This clonotype has at least ten counts. The chain employs TRBV12-3 or TRBV12-4 and TRBJ2-7; possible D gene TRBD1, 6 bases. The CDR3 covers 13 residues. Trimming removed 2 bases at V and 9 bases at J, with 14 bases between. The CDR3 loop is CASSLPNRAGQYF. CDR3 nucleotides: TGTGCCAGCAGTTTACCGAACAGGGCGGGGCAGTACTTC.